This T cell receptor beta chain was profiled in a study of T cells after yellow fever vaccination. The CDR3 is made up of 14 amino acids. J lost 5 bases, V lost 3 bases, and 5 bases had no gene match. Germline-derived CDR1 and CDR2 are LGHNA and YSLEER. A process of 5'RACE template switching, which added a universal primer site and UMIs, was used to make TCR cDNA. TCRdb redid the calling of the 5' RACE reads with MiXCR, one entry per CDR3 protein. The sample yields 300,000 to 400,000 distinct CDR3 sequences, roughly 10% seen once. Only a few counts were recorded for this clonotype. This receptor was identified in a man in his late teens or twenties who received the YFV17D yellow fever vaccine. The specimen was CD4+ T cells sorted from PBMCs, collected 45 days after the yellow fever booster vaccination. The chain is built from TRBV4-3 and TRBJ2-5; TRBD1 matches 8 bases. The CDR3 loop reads CASSQDRVSETQYF. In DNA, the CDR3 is TGCGCCAGCAGCCAGGACAGGGTTTCGGAGACCCAGTACTTC.